This TCR beta chain was recorded in a study of T-cell memory formation after mild COVID-19. Each CDR3 protein is one row after TCRdb ran MiXCR on the 5' RACE reads. The data show some 330,000 distinct CDR3 sequences, roughly 21% seen once. A note on this clonotype: The antigen remains undetermined.

Regarding the study as a whole: Clones contracting over day 15 to 85 were CD4/CD8 balanced, with later expanders leaning CD4+.

The material sequenced was PBMCs or a T cell subset sorted from them (not recorded which). The source is an adult woman who had mild COVID-19 (a few samples of this study predate the infection). Cell type and time point are not known.

Written as DNA, the CDR3 is TGTGCCAGCAGTTACTCGAGACTGAGCTACAATGAGCAGTTCTTC. This codes for CASSYSRLSYNEQFF. V is TRBV6-5 and J is TRBJ2-1; the D is unclear. CDR1 and CDR2 (germline): MNHEY, SVGAGI. V lost 0 bases and J 3 bases, leaving 9 bases between the germline ends. This CDR3 has 15 amino acids.